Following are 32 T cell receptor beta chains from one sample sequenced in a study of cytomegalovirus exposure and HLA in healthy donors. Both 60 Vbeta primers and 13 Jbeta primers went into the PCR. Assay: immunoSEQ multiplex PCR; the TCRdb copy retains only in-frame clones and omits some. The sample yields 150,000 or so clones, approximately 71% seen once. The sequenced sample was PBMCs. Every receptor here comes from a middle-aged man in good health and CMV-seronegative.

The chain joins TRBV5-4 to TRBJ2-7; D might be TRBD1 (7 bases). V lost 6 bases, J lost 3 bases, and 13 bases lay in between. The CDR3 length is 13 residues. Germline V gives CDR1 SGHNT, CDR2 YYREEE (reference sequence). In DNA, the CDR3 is TGTGCCAGCAACCAGGGGGGCCGCTACGAGCAGTACTTC. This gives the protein CASNQGGRYEQYF.

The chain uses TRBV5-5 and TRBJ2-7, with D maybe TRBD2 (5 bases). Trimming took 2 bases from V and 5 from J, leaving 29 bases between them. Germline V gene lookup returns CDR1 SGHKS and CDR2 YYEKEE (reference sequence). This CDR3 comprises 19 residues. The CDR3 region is CASSLEADWTGMMGNEQYF. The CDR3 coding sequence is TGTGCCAGCAGCTTAGAGGCTGACTGGACTGGCATGATGGGGAACGAGCAGTACTTC.

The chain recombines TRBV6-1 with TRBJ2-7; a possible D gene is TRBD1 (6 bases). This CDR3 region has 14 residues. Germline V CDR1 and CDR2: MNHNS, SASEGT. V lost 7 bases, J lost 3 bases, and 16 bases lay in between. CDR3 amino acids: CASIQGLLYYEQYF. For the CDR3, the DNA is TGTGCCAGCATTCAGGGGCTCTTATACTACGAGCAGTACTTC.

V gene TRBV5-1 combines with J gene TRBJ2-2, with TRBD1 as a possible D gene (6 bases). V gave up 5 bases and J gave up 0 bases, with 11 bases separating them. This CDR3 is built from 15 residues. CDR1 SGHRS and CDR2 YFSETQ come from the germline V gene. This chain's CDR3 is CASSYQGPNTGELFF. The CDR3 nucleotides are TGCGCCAGCAGTTACCAGGGGCCGAACACCGGGGAGCTGTTTTTT. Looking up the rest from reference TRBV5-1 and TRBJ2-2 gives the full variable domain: KAGVTQTPRYLIKTRGQQVTLSCSPISGHRSVSWYQQTPGQGLQFLFEYFSETQRNKGNFPGRFSGRQFSNSRSEMNVSTLELGDSALYLCASSYQGPNTGELFFGEGSRLTVL.

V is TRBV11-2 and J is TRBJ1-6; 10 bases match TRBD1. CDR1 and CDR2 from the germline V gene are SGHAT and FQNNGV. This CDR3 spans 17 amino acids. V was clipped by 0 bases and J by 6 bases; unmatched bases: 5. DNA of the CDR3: TGTGCCAGCAGCTTAGAGCCCGGGACAGGGGCTAATTCACCCCTCCACTTT. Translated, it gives CASSLEPGTGANSPLHF. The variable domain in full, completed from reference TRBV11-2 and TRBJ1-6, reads EAGVAQSPRYKIIEKRQSVAFWCNPISGHATLYWYQQILGQGPKLLIQFQNNGVVDDSQLPKDRFSAERLKGVDSTLKIQPAKLEDSAVYLCASSLEPGTGANSPLHFGNGTRLTVT.

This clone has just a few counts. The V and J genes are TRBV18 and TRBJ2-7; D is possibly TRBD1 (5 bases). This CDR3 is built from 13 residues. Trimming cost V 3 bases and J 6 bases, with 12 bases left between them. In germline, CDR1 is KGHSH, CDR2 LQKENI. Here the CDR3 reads CASSPNRFGEQYF. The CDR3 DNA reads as TGTGCCAGCTCACCCAACAGGTTCGGCGAGCAGTACTTC.

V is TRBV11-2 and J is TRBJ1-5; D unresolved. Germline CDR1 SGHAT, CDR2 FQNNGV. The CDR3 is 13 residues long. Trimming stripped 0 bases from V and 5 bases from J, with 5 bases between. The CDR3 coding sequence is TGTGCCAGCAGCTTAGAGAGGGATCAGCCCCAGCATTTT. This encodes CASSLERDQPQHF.

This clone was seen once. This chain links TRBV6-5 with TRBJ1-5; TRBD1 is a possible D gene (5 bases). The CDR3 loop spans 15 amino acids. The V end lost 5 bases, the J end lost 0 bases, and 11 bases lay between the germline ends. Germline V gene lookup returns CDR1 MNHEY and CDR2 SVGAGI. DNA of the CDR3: TGTGCCAGCAGTCCCGGGGGAAATAGCAATCAGCCCCAGCATTTT. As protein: CASSPGGNSNQPQHF.

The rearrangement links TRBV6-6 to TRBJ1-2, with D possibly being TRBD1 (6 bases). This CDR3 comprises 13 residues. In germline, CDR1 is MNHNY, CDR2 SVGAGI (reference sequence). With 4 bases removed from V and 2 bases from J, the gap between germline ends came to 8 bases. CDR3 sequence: CASSLQGNYGYTF. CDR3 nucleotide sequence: TGTGCCAGCAGTTTGCAGGGGAACTATGGCTACACCTTC.

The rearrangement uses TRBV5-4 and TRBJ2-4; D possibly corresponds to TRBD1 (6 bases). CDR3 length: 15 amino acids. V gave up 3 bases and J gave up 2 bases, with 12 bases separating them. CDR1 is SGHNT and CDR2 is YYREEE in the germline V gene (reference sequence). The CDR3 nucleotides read TGTGCCAGCAGCTCGCCAGGGGAGACCAAAAACATTCAGTACTTC. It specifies CASSSPGETKNIQYF.

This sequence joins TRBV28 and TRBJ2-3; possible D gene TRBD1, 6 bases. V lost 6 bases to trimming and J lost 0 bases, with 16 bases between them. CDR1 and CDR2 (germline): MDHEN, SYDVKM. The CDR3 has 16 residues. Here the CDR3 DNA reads TGTGCCAGCAGAGGTGGGGGCCTTTATAGCACAGATACGCAGTATTTT. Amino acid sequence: CASRGGGLYSTDTQYF.

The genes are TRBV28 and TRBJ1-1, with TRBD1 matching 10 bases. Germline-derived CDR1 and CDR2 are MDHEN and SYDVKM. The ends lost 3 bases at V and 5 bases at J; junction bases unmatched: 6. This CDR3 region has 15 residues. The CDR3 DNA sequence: TGTGCCAGCAGTTTCGACAGGGGGCTCTGGACTGAAGCTTTCTTT. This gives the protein CASSFDRGLWTEAFF. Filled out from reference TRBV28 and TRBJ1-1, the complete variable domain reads DVKVTQSSRYLVKRTGEKVFLECVQDMDHENMFWYRQDPGLGLRLIYFSYDVKMKEKGDIPEGYSVSREKKERFSLILESASTNQTSMYLCASSFDRGLWTEAFFGQGTRLTVV.

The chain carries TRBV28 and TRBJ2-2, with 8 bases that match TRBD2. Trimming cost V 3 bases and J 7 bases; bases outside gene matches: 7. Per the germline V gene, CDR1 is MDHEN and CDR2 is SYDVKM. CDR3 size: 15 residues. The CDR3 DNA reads TGTGCCAGCAGTTTTGCGGGGGGCCTCGGCGGGGAGCTGTTTTTT. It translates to CASSFAGGLGGELFF.

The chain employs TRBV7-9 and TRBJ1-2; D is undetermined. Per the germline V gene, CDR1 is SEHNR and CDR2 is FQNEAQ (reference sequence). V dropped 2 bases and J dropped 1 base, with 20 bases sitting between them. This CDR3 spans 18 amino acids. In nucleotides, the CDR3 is TGTGCCAGCAGCTTAATGTTGAGACAAGCCGACCATAACTATGGCTACACCTTC. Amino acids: CASSLMLRQADHNYGYTF. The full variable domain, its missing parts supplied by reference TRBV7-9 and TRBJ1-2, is DTGVSQNPRHKITKRGQNVTFRCDPISEHNRLYWYRQTLGQGPEFLTYFQNEAQLEKSRLLSDRFSAERPKGSFSTLEIQRTEQGDSAMYLCASSLMLRQADHNYGYTFGSGTRLTVV.

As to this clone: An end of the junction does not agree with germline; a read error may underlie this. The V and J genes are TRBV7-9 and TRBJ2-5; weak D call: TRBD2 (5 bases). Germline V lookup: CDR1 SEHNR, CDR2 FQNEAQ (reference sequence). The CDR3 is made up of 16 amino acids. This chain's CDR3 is CASSFLTSWGEETQYF. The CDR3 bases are TGTGCTAGCAGCTTCCTCACGTCGTGGGGAGAAGAGACCCAGTACTTC.

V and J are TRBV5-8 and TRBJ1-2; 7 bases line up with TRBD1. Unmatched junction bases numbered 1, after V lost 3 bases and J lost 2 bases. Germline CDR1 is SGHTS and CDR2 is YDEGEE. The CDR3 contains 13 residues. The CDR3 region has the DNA TGTGCCAGCAGCTCGGGACAGAACTATGGCTACACCTTC. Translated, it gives CASSSGQNYGYTF.

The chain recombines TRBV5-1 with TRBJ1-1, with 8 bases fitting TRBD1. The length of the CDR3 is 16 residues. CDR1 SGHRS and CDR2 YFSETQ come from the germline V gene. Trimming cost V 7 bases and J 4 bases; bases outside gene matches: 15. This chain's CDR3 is CASGETPGQVSTEAFF. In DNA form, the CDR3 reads TGCGCCAGCGGCGAAACCCCGGGACAGGTTTCCACTGAAGCTTTCTTT.

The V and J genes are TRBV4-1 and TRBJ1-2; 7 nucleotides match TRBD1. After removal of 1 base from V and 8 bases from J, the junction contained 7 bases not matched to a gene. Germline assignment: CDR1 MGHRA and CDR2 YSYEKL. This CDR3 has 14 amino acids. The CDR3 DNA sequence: TGCGCCAGCAGCCAAGGGGAGACAGGGTGGGGCTACACCTTC. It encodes CASSQGETGWGYTF.

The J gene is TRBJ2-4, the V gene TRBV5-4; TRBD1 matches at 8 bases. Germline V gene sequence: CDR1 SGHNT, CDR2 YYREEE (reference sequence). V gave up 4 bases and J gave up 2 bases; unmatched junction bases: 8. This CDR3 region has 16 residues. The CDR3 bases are TGTGCCAGCAGCCGAGGACAGGGTGGGACCAAAAACATTCAGTACTTC. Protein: CASSRGQGGTKNIQYF.

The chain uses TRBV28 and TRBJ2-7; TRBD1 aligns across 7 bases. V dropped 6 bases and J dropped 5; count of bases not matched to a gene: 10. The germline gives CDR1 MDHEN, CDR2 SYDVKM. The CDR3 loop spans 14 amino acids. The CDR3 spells CASSTTGVSNEQYF. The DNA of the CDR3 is TGTGCCAGCAGCACTACAGGGGTATCCAACGAGCAGTACTTC.

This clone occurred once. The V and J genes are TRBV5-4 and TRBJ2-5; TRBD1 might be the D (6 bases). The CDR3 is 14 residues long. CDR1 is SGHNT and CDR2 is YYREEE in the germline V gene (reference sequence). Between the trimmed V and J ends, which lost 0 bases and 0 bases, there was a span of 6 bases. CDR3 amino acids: CASSLGQDQETQYF. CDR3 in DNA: TGTGCCAGCAGCTTGGGACAGGACCAAGAGACCCAGTACTTC.

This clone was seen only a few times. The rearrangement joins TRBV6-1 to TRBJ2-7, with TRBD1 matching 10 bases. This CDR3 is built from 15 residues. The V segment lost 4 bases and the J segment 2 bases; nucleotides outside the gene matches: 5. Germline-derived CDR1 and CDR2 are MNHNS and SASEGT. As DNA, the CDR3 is TGTGCCAGCAGTGTTGGGACAGGGGACCCCTACGAGCAGTACTTC. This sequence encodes CASSVGTGDPYEQYF.

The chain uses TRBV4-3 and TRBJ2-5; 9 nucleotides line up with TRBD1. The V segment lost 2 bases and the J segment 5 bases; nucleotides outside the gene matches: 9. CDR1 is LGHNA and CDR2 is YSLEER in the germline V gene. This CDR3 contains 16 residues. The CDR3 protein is CASSQSGTGRRETQYF. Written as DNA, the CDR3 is TGCGCCAGCAGCCAATCCGGGACAGGGCGTCGGGAGACCCAGTACTTC.

The CDR3 spells CASSVPGQGGGELFF. CDR3 nucleotides: TGTGCCAGCAGTGTCCCGGGACAGGGAGGCGGGGAGCTGTTTTTT. The rearrangement uses TRBV25-1 and TRBJ2-2, with 9 bases aligning to TRBD1. Germline V gene data show CDR1 as MGHDK and CDR2 as SYGVNS. The CDR3 covers 15 residues. The trim removed 4 bases at V and 7 bases at J, leaving 7 bases unmatched.

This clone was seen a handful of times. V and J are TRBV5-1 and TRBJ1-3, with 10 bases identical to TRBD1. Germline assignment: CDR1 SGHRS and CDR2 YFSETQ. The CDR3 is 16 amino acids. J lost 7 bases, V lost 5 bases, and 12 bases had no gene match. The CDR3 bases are TGCGCCAGCAGTTTTCGTCCGGGACAGGGGTTGAACACCATATATTTT. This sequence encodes CASSFRPGQGLNTIYF.

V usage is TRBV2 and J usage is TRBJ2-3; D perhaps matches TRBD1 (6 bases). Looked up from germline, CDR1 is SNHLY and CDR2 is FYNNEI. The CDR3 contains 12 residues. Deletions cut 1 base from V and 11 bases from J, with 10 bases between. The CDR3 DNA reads TGTGCCAGCAGTGAAGAGGGGGTAGGGCAGTATTTT. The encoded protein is CASSEEGVGQYF.

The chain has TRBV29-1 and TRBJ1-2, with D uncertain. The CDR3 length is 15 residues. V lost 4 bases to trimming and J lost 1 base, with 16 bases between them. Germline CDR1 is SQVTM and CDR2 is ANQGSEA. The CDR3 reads CSVGGLRAINYGYTF. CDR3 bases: TGCAGCGTTGGAGGTTTGAGGGCGATTAACTATGGCTACACCTTC.

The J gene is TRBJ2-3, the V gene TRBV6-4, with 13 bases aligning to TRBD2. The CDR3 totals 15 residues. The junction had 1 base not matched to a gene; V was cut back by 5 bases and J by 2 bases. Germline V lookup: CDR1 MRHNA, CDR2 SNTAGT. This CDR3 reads CASSTSGGATDTQYF. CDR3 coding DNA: TGTGCCAGCAGTACTAGCGGGGGGGCCACAGATACGCAGTATTTT.

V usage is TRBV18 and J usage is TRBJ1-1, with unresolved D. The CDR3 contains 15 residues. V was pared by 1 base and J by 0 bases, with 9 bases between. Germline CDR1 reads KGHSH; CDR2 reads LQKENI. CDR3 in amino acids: CASSPRDTMNTEAFF. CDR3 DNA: TGTGCCAGCTCACCACGTGACACCATGAACACTGAAGCTTTCTTT.

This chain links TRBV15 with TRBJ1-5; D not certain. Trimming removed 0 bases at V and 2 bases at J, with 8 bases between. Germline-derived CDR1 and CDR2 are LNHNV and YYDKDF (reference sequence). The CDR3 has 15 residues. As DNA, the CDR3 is TGTGCCACCAGCAGAGAAAGAGTGGGCAATCAGCCCCAGCATTTT. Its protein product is CATSRERVGNQPQHF.

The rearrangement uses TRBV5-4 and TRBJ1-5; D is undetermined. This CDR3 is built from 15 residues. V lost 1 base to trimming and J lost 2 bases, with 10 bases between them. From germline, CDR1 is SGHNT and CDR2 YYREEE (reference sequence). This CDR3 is CASSLWESGNQPQHF. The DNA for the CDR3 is TGTGCCAGCAGCTTGTGGGAGTCGGGCAATCAGCCCCAGCATTTT.

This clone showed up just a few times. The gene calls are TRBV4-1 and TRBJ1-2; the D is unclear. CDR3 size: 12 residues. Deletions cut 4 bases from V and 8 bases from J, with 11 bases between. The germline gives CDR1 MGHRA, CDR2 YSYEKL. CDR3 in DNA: TGCGCCAGCAGCCTTGGAGCTGGAGGCTACACCTTC. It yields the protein CASSLGAGGYTF.